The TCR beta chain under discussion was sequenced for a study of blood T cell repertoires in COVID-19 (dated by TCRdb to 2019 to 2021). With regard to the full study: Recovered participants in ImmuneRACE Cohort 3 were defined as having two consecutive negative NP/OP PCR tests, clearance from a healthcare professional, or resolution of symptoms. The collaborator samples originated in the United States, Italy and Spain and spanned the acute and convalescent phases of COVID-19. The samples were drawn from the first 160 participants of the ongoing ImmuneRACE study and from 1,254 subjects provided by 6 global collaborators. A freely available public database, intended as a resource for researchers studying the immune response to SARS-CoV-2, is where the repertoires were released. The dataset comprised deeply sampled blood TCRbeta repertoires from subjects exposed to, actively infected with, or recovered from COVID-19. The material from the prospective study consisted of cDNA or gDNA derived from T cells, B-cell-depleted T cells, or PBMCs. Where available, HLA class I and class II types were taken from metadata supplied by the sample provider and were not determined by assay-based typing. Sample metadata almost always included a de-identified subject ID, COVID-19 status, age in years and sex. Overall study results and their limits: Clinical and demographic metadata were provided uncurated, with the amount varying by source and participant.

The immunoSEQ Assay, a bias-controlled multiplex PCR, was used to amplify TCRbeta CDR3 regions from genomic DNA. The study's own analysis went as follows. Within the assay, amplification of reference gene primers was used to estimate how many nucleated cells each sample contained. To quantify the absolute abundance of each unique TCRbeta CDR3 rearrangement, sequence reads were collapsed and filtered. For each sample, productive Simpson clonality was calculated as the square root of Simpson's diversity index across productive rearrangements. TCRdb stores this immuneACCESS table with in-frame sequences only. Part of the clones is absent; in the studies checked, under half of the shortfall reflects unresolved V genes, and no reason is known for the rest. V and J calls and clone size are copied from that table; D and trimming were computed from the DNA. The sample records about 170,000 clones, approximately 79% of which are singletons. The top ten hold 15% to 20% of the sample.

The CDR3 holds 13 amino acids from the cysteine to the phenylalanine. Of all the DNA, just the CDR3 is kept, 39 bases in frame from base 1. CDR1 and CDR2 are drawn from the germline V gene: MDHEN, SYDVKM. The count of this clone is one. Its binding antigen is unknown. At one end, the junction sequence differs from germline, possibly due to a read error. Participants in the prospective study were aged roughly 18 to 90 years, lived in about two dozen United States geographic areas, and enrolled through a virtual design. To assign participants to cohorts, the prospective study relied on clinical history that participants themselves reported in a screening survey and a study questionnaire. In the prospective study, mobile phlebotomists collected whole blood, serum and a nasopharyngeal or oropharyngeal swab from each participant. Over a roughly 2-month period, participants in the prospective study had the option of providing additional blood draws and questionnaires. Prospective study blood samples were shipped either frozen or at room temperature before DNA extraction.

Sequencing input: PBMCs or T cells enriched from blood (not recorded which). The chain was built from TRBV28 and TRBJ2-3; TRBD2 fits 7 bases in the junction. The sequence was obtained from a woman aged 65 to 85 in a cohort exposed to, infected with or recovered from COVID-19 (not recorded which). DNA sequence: TGTGCCAGCAGTCCCATTGGGGGGGAGGGCCGACATTTT. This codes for CASSPIGGEGRHF.